The clone carrying this T cell receptor beta chain was seen a few times. The authors ran a second PCR of about 6 to 12 cycles using a sample-barcoded 5' primer and a J-beta primer mix. Each CDR3 protein gets one entry after TCRdb re-called the 5' RACE reads with MiXCR. The data show more than 650,000 distinct CDR3 sequences, approximately 55% seen once. This entry belongs to a study of blood T cells in healthy people across ages. V was clipped by 7 bases and J by 1 base, with 17 bases between them. CDR1 and CDR2 from the germline V gene are DFQATT and SNEGSKA (reference sequence). This CDR3 is built from 14 residues.

V is TRBV20-1 and J is TRBJ2-7; perhaps TRBD2 as D (5 bases). This receptor was identified in a man aged 80 or over in good health. Sequencing was carried out using blood. The CDR3, as DNA: TGCAGTGTCTCGGGGAAGAGCGGATCCTACGAGCAGTACTTC. Translated, it gives CSVSGKSGSYEQYF.